The present T cell receptor (beta chain) was sequenced within a study of T cells after yellow fever vaccination. Study-level findings and limits: Abundant clonotypes (contaminants from the bulk population) could be present in FACS-sorted repertoires.

CDR3 size: 14 residues. J lost 13 bases, V lost 5 bases, and 8 bases had no gene match. From germline, CDR1 is SGHTA and CDR2 FQGNSA. TCRdb re-analysed the 5' RACE reads in MiXCR, keeping a single row per CDR3 protein. Of just over 300,000 distinct CDR3 sequences listed, roughly 4% are singletons. This clonotype was counted ten times or more. As yet, its antigen is unknown. The clonotype originates from a man aged 18 to 29 who received the YFV17D yellow fever vaccine. The genes are TRBV7-2 and TRBJ2-1, with TRBD2 matching 13 bases. The specimen comprised PBMCs, sampled on the day of the yellow fever booster vaccination. Written as DNA, the CDR3 is TGTGCCAGCAGCCCAACTAGCGGGGGGGCCGGACAGTTCTTC. As protein: CASSPTSGGAGQFF.